This TCR beta chain came from a study of CD8 T cells in Susac syndrome. The CDR3 length is 13 residues. Germline V gene lookup returns CDR1 SGHDT and CDR2 YYEEEE. Trimming took off 3 bases at V and 1 base at J, with 7 bases between the two ends. CD8+ and CD4+ T cells circulating in blood were sequenced for TCR beta. The RNA, about 0.45 to 1 ug, was put through reverse transcription using random hexamers. TCRdb analysed the immunoSEQ multiplex PCR reads with MiXCR anew, one entry per CDR3 protein. The repertoire includes about 200,000 distinct CDR3 sequences, 80% to 95% of them detected once, and 0.1% to 0.15% sits in the top ten.

The receptor comes from a human donor with multiple sclerosis. The gene calls are TRBV5-6 and TRBJ2-5; the D call may be TRBD1 or TRBD2 (5 bases each). Sequenced input: CD8+ T cells from PBMCs. The CDR3 protein is CASSWDLQETQYF. The DNA for the CDR3 is TGTGCCAGCAGCTGGGACCTCCAAGAGACCCAGTACTTC.